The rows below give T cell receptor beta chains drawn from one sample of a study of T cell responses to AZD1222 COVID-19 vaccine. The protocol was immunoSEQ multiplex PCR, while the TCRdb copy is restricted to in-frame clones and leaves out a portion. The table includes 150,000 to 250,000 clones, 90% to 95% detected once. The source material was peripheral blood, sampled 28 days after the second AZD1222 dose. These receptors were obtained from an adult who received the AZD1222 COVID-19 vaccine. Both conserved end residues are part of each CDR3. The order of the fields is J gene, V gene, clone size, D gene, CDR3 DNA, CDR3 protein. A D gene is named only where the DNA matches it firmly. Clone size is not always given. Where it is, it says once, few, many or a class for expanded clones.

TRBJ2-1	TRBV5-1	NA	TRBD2	TGCGCCAGCAGCTTGGGTGCGGGGGGGGATGAGCAGTTCTTC	CASSLGAGGDEQFF
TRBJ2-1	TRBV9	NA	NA	TGTGCCAGCAGCGTAGCCCCGGGACTGATATACAATGAGCAGTTCTTC	CASSVAPGLIYNEQFF
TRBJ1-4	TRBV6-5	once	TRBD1	TGTGCCAGCAGTCCCTTGACAGGGATTAATGAAAAACTGTTTTTT	CASSPLTGINEKLFF
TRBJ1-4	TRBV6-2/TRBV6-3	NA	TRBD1	TGTGCCAGCAGTTACATAGGACAGGGGTACGAAAAACTGTTTTTT	CASSYIGQGYEKLFF
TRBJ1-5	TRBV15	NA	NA	TGTGCCACCAGCGGCGGGAGACAGCCCCAGCATTTT	CATSGGRQPQHF
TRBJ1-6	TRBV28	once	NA	TGTGCCAGCAGCACCCCCGGGGATTCACCCCTCCACTTT	CASSTPGDSPLHF
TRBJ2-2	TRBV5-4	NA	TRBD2	TGTGCCAGCAGCTTGCCCGGACTAGCGGGGGGGACCGGGGAGCTGTTTTTT	CASSLPGLAGGTGELFF
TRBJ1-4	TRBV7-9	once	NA	TGTGCCAGCAGCTGGGAAGACTGGGCAACTAATGAAAAACTGTTTTTT	CASSWEDWATNEKLFF
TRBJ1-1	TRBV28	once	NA	TGTGCCAGCAGTTTTGACAGGAACACTGAAGCTTTCTTT	CASSFDRNTEAFF
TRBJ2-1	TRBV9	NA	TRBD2	TGTGCCAGCAGCGCAGACGGGGGGGCCTACAATGAGCAGTTCTTC	CASSADGGAYNEQFF